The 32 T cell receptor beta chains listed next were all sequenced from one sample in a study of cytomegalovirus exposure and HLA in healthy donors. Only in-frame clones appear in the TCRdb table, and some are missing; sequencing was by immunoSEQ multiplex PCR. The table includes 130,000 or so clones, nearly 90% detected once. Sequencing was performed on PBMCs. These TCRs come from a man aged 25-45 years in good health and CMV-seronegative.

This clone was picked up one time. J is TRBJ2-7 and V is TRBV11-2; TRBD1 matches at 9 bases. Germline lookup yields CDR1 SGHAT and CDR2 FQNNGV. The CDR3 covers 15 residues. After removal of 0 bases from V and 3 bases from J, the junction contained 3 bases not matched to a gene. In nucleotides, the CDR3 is TGTGCCAGCAGCTTAGATCGGACAGGGGTCTACGAGCAGTACTTC. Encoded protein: CASSLDRTGVYEQYF.

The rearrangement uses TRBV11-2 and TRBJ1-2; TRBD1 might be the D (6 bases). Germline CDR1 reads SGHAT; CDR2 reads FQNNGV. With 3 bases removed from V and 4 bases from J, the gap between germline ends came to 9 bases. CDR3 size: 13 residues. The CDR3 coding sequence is TGTGCCAGCAGCTTTGGACAGACCTATGGCTACACCTTC. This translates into CASSFGQTYGYTF.

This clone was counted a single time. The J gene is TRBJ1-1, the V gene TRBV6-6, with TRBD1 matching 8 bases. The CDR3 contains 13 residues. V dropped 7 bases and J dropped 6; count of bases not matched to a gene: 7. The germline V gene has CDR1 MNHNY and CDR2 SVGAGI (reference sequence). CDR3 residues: CASTIRGRAEAFF. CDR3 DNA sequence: TGTGCCAGCACCATCAGGGGGCGGGCTGAAGCTTTCTTT.

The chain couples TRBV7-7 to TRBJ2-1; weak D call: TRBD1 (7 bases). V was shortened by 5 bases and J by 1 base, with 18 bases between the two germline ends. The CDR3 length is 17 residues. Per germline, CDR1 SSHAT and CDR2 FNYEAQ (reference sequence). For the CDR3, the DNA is TGTGCCAGCAGCCAGGGGGTGGGCAGCGGGTCCTACAATGAGCAGTTCTTC. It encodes CASSQGVGSGSYNEQFF.

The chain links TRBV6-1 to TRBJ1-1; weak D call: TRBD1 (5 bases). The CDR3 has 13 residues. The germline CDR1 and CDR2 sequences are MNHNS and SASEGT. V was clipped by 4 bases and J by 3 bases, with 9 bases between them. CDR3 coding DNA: TGTGCCAGCAGTGGGCTGGGGCACACTGAAGCTTTCTTT. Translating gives CASSGLGHTEAFF.

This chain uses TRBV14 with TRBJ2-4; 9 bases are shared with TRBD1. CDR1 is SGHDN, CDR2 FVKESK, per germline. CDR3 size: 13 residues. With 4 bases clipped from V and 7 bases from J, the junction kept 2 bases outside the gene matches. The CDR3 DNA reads TGTGCCAGCAGCCCGACAGGGGGGAACATTCAGTACTTC. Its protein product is CASSPTGGNIQYF. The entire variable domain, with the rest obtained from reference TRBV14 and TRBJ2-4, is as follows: EAGVTQFPSHSVIEKGQTVTLRCDPISGHDNLYWYRRVMGKEIKFLLHFVKESKQDESGMPNNRFLAERTGGTYSTLKVQPAELEDSGVYFCASSPTGGNIQYFGAGTRLSVL.

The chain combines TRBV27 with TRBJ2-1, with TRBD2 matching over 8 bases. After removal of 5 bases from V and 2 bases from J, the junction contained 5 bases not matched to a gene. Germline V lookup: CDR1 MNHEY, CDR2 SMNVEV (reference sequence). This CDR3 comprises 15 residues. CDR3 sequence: CASSPGLAPYNEQFF. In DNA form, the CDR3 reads TGTGCCAGCAGTCCTGGACTAGCCCCCTACAATGAGCAGTTCTTC.

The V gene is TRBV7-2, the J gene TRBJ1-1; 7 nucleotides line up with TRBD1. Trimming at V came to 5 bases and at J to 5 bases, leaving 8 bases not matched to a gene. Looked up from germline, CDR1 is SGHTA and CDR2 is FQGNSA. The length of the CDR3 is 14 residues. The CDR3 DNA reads TGTGCCAGCAGCACATCAACAGGGGTAACTGAAGCTTTCTTT. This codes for CASSTSTGVTEAFF.

CDR3 loop: CAPRQGGTPSTDTQYF. The CDR3 bases are TGTGCCCCCCGACAGGGTGGGACACCTAGCACAGATACGCAGTATTTT. This chain links TRBV15 with TRBJ2-3; 7 bases line up with TRBD1. The CDR3 extends over 16 amino acids. Germline V gives CDR1 LNHNV, CDR2 YYDKDF (reference sequence). V gave up 11 bases and J gave up 0 bases; unmatched junction bases: 14.

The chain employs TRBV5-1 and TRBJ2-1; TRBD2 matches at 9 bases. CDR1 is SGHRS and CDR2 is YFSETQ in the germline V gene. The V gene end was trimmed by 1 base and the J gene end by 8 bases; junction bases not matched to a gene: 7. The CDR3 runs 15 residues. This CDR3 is CASSLSGGGAYEQFF. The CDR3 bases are TGCGCCAGCAGCTTGTCTGGCGGGGGGGCCTATGAGCAGTTCTTC. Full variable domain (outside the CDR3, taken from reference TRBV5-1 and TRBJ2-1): KAGVTQTPRYLIKTRGQQVTLSCSPISGHRSVSWYQQTPGQGLQFLFEYFSETQRNKGNFPGRFSGRQFSNSRSEMNVSTLELGDSALYLCASSLSGGGAYEQFFGPGTRLTVL.

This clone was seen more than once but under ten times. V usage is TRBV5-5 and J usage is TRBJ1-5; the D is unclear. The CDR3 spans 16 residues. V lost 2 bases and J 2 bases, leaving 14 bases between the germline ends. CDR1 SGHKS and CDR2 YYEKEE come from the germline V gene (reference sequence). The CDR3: CASSFLAGRGNQPQHF. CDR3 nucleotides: TGTGCCAGCAGCTTTCTGGCTGGCCGTGGCAATCAGCCCCAGCATTTT.

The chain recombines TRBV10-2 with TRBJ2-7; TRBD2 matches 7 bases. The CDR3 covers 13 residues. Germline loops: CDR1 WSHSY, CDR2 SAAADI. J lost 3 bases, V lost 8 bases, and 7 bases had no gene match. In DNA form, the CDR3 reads TGCGCCAGCGGGAGGGGTAGGGACTACGAGCAGTACTTC. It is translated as CASGRGRDYEQYF.

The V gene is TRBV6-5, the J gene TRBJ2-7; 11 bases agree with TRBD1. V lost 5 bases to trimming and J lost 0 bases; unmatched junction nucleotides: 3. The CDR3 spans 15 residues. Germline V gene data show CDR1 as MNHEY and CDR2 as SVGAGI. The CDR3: CASSRGTGGSYEQYF. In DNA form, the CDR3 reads TGTGCCAGCAGTCGCGGGACAGGGGGCTCCTACGAGCAGTACTTC.

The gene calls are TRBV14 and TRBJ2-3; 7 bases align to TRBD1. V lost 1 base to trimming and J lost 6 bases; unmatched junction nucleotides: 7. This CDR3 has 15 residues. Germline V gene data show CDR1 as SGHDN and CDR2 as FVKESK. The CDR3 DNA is TGTGCCAGCAGCCAAGGGACCAGGGGGTCTGATACGCAGTATTTT. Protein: CASSQGTRGSDTQYF.

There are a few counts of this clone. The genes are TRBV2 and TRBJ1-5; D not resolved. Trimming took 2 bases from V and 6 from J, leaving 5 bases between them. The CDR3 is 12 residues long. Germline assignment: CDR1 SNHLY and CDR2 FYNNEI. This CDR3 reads CASSEFGQPQHF. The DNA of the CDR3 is TGTGCCAGCAGTGAATTCGGTCAGCCCCAGCATTTT.

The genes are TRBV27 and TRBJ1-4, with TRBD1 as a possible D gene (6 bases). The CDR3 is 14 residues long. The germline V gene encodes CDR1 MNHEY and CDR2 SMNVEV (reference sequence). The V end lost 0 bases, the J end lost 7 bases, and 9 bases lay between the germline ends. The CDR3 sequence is CASSLSGGSEKLFF. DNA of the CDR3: TGTGCCAGCAGTTTATCAGGGGGAAGTGAAAAACTGTTTTTT.

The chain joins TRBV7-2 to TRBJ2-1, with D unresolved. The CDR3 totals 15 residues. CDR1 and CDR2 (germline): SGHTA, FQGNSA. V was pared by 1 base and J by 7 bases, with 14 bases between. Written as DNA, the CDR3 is TGTGCCAGCAGCTTAGGGGTGGGCCCCATGAATGAGCAGTTCTTC. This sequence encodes CASSLGVGPMNEQFF.

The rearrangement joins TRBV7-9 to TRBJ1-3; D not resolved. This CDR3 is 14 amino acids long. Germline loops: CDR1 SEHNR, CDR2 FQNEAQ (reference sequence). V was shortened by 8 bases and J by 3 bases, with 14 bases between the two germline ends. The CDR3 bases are TGTGCCAGCTGGAGGGCGGCGAGTGGAAACACCATATATTTT. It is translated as CASWRAASGNTIYF.

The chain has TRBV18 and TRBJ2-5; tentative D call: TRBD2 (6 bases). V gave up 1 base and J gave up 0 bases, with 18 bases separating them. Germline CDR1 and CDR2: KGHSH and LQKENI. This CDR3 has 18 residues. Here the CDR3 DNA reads TGTGCCAGCTCACCACGGGGGGAACTCCTTTTGTACCAAGAGACCCAGTACTTC. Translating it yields CASSPRGELLLYQETQYF.

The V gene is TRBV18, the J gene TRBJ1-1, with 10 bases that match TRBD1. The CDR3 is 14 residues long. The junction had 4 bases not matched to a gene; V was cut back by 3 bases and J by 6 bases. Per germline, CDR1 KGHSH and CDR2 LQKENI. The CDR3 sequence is CASSPDRGRAEAFF. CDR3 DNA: TGTGCCAGCTCACCGGACAGGGGGAGGGCTGAAGCTTTCTTT.

The CDR3 spells CASSLLAQPNEKLFF. The CDR3 DNA is TGTGCCAGCAGTTTACTAGCCCAGCCTAATGAAAAACTGTTTTTT. The chain employs TRBV27 and TRBJ1-4; D remains unclear. V lost 2 bases and J 3 bases, leaving 10 bases between the germline ends. Germline assignment: CDR1 MNHEY and CDR2 SMNVEV (reference sequence). This CDR3 region has 15 residues. Looking up the rest from reference TRBV27 and TRBJ1-4 gives the full variable domain: EAQVTQNPRYLITVTGKKLTVTCSQNMNHEYMSWYRQDPGLGLRQIYYSMNVEVTDKGDVPEGYKVSRKEKRNFPLILESPSPNQTSLYFCASSLLAQPNEKLFFGSGTQLSVL.

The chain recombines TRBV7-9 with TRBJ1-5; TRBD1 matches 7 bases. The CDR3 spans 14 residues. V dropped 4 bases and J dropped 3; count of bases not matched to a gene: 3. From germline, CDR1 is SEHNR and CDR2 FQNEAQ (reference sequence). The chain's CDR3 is CASSSGGLNQPQHF. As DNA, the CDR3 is TGTGCCAGCAGCTCAGGGGGTCTCAATCAGCCCCAGCATTTT.

The DNA for the CDR3 is TGTGCCAGCAGCCAAGAAGGACTTGGGGCCTACGAGCAGTACTTC. Its translation is CASSQEGLGAYEQYF. This chain links TRBV4-2 with TRBJ2-7, with D maybe TRBD2 (5 bases). The length of the CDR3 is 15 residues. Germline assignment: CDR1 LGHNA and CDR2 YNFKEQ. Trimming removed 0 bases from V and 2 bases from J, with 11 bases in between.

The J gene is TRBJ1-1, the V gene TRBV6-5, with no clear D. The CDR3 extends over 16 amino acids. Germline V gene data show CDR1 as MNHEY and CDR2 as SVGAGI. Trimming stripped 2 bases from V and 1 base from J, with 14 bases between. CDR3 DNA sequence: TGTGCCAGCAGTTACCACCTCGCGACGGGGAACACTGAAGCTTTCTTT. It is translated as CASSYHLATGNTEAFF.

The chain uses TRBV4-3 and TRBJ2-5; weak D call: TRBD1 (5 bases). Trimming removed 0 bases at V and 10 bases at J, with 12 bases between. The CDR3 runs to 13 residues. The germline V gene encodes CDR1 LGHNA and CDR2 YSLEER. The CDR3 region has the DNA TGCGCCAGCAGCCAAGATCGACAGACCCTCCAGTACTTC. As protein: CASSQDRQTLQYF.

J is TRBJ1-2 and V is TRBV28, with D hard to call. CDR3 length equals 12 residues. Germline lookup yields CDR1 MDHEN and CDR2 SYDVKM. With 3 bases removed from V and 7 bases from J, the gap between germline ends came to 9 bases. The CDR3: CASSFRVFGYTF. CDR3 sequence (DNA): TGTGCCAGCAGTTTTAGAGTGTTTGGCTACACCTTC.

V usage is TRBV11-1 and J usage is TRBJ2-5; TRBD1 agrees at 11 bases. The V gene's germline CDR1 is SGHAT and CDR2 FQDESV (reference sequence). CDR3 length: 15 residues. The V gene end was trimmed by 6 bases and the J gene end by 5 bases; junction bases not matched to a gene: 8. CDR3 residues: CASSSPGTGGETQYF. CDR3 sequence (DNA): TGTGCCAGCAGTTCACCCGGGACAGGGGGGGAGACCCAGTACTTC.

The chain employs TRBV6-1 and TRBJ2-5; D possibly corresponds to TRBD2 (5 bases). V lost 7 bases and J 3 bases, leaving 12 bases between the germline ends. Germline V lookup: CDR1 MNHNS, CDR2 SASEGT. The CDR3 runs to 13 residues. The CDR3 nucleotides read TGTGCCAGCACCCCCCCGGGGAAAGAGACCCAGTACTTC. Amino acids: CASTPPGKETQYF.

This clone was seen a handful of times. This chain's CDR3 is CASRYNRDNQPQHF. The DNA of the CDR3 is TGTGCCAGTAGATATAACAGGGACAATCAGCCCCAGCATTTT. This rearrangement joins TRBV19 to TRBJ1-5; D is possibly TRBD1 (6 bases). Trimming left V 6 bases short and J 3 bases short, with 12 bases between. Germline values: CDR1 LNHDA, CDR2 SQIVND (reference sequence). The CDR3 loop spans 14 amino acids.

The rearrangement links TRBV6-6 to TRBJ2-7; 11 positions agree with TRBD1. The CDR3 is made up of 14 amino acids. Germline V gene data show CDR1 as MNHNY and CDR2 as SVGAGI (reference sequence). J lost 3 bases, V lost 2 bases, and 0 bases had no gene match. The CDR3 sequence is CASSYGTGGYEQYF. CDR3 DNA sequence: TGTGCCAGCAGTTACGGGACAGGGGGCTACGAGCAGTACTTC.

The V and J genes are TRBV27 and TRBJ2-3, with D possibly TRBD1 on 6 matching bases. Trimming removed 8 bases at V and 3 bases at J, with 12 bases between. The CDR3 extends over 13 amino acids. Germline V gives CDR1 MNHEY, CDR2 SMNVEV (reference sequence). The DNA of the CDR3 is TGTGCCAGCGGACACAGGGATACAGATACGCAGTATTTT. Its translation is CASGHRDTDTQYF.

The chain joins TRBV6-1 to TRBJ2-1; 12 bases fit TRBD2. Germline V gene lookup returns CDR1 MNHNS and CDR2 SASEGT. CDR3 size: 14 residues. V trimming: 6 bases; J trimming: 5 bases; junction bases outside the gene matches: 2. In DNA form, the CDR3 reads TGTGCCAGCAGCACTAGCGGGGGGAACAATGAGCAGTTCTTC. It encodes CASSTSGGNNEQFF.